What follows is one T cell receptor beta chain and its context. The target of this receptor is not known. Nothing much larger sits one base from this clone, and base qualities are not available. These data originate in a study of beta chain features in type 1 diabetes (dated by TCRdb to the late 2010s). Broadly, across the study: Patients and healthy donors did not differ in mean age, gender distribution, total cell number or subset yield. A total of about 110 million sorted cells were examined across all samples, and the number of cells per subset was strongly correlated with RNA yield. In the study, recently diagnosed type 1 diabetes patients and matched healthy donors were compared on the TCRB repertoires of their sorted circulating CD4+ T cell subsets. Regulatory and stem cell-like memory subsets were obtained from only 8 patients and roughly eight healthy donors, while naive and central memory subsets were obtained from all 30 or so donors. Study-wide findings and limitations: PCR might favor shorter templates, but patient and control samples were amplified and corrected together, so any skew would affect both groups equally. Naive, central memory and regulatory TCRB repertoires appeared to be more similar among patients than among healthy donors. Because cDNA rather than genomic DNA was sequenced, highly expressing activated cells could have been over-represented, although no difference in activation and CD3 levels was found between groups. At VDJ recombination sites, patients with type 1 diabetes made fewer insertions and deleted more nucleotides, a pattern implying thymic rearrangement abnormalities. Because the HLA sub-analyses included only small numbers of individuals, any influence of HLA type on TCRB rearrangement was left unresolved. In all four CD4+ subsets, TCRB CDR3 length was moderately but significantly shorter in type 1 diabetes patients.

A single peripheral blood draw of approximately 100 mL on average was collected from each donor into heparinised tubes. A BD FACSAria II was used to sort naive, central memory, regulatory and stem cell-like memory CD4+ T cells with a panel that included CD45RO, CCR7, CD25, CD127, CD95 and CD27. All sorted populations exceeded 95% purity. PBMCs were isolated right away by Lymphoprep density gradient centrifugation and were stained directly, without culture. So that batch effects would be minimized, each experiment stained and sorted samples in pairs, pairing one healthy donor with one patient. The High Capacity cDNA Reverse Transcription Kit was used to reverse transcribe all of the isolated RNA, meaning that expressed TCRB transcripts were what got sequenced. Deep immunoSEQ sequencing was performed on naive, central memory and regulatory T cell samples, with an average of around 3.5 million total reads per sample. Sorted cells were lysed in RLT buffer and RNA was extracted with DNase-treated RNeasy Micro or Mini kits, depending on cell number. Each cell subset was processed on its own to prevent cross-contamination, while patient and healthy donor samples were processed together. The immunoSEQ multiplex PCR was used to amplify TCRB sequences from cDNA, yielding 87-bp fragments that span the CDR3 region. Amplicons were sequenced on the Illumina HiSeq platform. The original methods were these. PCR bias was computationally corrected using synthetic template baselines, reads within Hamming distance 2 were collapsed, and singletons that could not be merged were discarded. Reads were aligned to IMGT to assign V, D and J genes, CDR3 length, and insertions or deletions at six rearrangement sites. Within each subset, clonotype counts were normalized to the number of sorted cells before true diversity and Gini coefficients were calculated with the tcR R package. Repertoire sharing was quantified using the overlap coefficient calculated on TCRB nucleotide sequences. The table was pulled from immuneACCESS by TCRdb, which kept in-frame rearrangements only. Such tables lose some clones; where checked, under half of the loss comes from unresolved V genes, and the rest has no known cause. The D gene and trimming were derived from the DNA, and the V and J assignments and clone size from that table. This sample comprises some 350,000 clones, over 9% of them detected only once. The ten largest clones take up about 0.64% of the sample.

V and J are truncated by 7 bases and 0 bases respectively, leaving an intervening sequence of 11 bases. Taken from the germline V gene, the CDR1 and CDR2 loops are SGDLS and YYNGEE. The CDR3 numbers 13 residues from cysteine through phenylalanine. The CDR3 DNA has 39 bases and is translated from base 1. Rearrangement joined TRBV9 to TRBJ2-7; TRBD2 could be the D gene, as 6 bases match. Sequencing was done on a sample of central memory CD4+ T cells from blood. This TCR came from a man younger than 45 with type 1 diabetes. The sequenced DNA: TGTGCCAGCTCCGGGAGCAGCTCCTACGAGCAGTACTTC. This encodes CASSGSSSYEQYF. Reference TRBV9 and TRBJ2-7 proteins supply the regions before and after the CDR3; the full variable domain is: DSGVTQTPKHLITATGQRVTLRCSPRSGDLSVYWYQQSLDQGLQFLIQYYNGEERAKGNILERFSAQQFPDLHSELNLSSLELGDSALYFCASSGSSSYEQYFGPGTRLTVT.